A selection of T cell receptor beta chains follows, all from one sample in a study of blood T cell repertoires in COVID-19. Generated by immunoSEQ multiplex PCR, the TCRdb table keeps only in-frame clones and is missing some. The table has 200,000 to 250,000 clones, around 80% seen once; the top ten hold 7.2%. Sequenced input: peripheral blood. These TCRs come from a woman aged 65 to 85 with acute or convalescent COVID-19. Both conserved end residues are part of each CDR3. Fields, in order: clone size, V gene, J gene, D gene, CDR3 DNA, CDR3 protein. A D gene is named only where the DNA matches it firmly. Part of the rows lack a size; the others show once, few, many or a class for expanded clones.

abundance: NA; v_gene: TRBV19; j_gene: TRBJ2-7; d_gene: TRBD2; CDR3nt: TGTGCCAGTAGTGAGTACCATGAAGCGGGACCTTACGAGCAGTACTTC; CDR3aa: CASSEYHEAGPYEQYF
abundance: once; v_gene: TRBV5-1; j_gene: TRBJ2-3; d_gene: TRBD2; CDR3nt: TGCGCCAGCAGCTTGGGTCCGGGAGGAGATACGCAGTATTTT; CDR3aa: CASSLGPGGDTQYF
abundance: NA; v_gene: TRBV30; j_gene: TRBJ2-5; d_gene: NA; CDR3nt: TGTGCCTGGAGTCCAAAAGAGACCCAGTACTTC; CDR3aa: CAWSPKETQYF
abundance: NA; v_gene: TRBV18; j_gene: TRBJ1-1; d_gene: NA; CDR3nt: TGTGCCAGCTCACCACCGGGGGGGCGAGGAAACACTGAAGCTTTCTTT; CDR3aa: CASSPPGGRGNTEAFF
abundance: once; v_gene: TRBV4-3; j_gene: TRBJ2-5; d_gene: TRBD2; CDR3nt: TGCGCCAGCAGCCAACAACTAGCGGGGGGGCCAGAGACCCAGTACTTC; CDR3aa: CASSQQLAGGPETQYF
abundance: NA; v_gene: TRBV9; j_gene: TRBJ2-7; d_gene: TRBD1; CDR3nt: TGTGCCAGCAGCGGCTGGGACAGGGGCCACGAGCAGTACTTC; CDR3aa: CASSGWDRGHEQYF
abundance: few; v_gene: TRBV19; j_gene: TRBJ1-2; d_gene: NA; CDR3nt: TGTGCCAGTACCCACAGGGACGGACAACAAGGCTACACCTTC; CDR3aa: CASTHRDGQQGYTF
abundance: once; v_gene: TRBV9; j_gene: TRBJ2-7; d_gene: NA; CDR3nt: TGTGCCAGCAGCCCACAGGGCCGGGGGGCCAAGTACGAGCAGTACTTC; CDR3aa: CASSPQGRGAKYEQYF
abundance: NA; v_gene: TRBV5-1; j_gene: TRBJ2-3; d_gene: TRBD1; CDR3nt: TGCGCCAGCAGCTCAGGGGACAGGGAAGGCACAGATACGCAGTATTTT; CDR3aa: CASSSGDREGTDTQYF
abundance: medium-sized; v_gene: TRBV28; j_gene: TRBJ2-5; d_gene: TRBD1; CDR3nt: TGTGCCAGCAATCCGGGACAGGGACAGACCCAGTACTTC; CDR3aa: CASNPGQGQTQYF
abundance: once; v_gene: TRBV2; j_gene: TRBJ2-5; d_gene: NA; CDR3nt: TGTGCCAGCAGTTTTGTAGCGTCCTCGGAGACCCAGTACTTC; CDR3aa: CASSFVASSETQYF
abundance: NA; v_gene: TRBV5-5; j_gene: TRBJ2-1; d_gene: TRBD2; CDR3nt: TGTGCCAGCAGCGGGACTAGCGGGGTGGATTTCGAGCAGTTCTTC; CDR3aa: CASSGTSGVDFEQFF
abundance: NA; v_gene: TRBV5-4; j_gene: TRBJ2-1; d_gene: TRBD1; CDR3nt: TGTGCCAGCTCCCCGCAGACAGGGGCCCTACTCAATGAGCAGTTCTTC; CDR3aa: CASSPQTGALLNEQFF
abundance: NA; v_gene: TRBV24-1; j_gene: TRBJ2-3; d_gene: TRBD1; CDR3nt: TGTGCCACCAGTGACCCGGGACAGGGGAACACAGATACGCAGTATTTT; CDR3aa: CATSDPGQGNTDTQYF
abundance: NA; v_gene: TRBV18; j_gene: TRBJ2-2; d_gene: NA; CDR3nt: TGTGCCAGCTCACGAGAAAAAACTGACACCGGGGAGCTGTTTTTT; CDR3aa: CASSREKTDTGELFF
abundance: NA; v_gene: TRBV6-5; j_gene: TRBJ2-7; d_gene: TRBD1; CDR3nt: TGTGCCAGCAGTCCAACAGGGGTCGCGAGCTACGAGCAGTACTTC; CDR3aa: CASSPTGVASYEQYF
abundance: NA; v_gene: TRBV7-8; j_gene: TRBJ2-6; d_gene: TRBD2; CDR3nt: TGTGCCAGCAGCGCGGGACTAGCGGGGGCAAGTGGGGCCAACGTCCTGACTTTC; CDR3aa: CASSAGLAGASGANVLTF
abundance: NA; v_gene: TRBV28; j_gene: TRBJ2-1; d_gene: NA; CDR3nt: TGTGCCAGCAGTTTAGAGGGATATGAGCAGTTCTTC; CDR3aa: CASSLEGYEQFF
abundance: NA; v_gene: TRBV7-9; j_gene: TRBJ2-1; d_gene: TRBD2; CDR3nt: TGTGCCAGCAGCCTTGGACTAGCGGGGAACAATGAGCAGTTCTTC; CDR3aa: CASSLGLAGNNEQFF
abundance: NA; v_gene: TRBV7-2; j_gene: TRBJ1-5; d_gene: TRBD1; CDR3nt: TGTGCCAGCAGCGCATGGGGACAGGGGGACCAGCCCCAGCATTTT; CDR3aa: CASSAWGQGDQPQHF
abundance: NA; v_gene: TRBV18; j_gene: TRBJ1-5; d_gene: TRBD1; CDR3nt: TGTGCCAGCTCACCAACGACAGGGGGCCGACAGCCCCAGCATTTT; CDR3aa: CASSPTTGGRQPQHF
abundance: few; v_gene: TRBV5-1; j_gene: TRBJ1-2; d_gene: NA; CDR3nt: TGCGCCAGCAGTCCCGGGACAAACTATGGCTACACCTTC; CDR3aa: CASSPGTNYGYTF
abundance: NA; v_gene: TRBV11-2; j_gene: TRBJ1-2; d_gene: TRBD1; CDR3nt: TGTGCCAGCAGCCCCCGGACAGGGGATGGCTACACCTTC; CDR3aa: CASSPRTGDGYTF